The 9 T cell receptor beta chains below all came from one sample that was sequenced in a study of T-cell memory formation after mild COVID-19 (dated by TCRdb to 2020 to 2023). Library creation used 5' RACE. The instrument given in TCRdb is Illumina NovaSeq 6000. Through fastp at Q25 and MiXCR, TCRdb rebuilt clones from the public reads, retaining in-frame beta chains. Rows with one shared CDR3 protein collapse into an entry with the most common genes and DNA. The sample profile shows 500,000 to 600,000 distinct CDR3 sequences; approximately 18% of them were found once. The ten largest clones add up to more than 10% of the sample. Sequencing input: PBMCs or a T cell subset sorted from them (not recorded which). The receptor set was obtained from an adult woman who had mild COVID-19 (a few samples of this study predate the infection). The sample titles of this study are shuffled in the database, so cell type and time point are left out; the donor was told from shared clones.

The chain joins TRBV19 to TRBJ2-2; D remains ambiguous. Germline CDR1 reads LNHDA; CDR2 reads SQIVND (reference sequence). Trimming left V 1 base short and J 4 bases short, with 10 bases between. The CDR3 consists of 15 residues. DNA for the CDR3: TGTGCCAGTAGTATAGGGTCCGTTTCCACCGGGGAGCTGTTTTTT. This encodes CASSIGSVSTGELFF.

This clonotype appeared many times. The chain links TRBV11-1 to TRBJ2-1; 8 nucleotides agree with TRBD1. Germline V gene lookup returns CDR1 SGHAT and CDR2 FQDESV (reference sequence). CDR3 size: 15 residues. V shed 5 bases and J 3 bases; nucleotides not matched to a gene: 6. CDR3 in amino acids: CASSRTGNFYNEQFF. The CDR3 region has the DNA TGTGCCAGCAGCCGGACAGGGAACTTCTACAATGAGCAGTTCTTC.

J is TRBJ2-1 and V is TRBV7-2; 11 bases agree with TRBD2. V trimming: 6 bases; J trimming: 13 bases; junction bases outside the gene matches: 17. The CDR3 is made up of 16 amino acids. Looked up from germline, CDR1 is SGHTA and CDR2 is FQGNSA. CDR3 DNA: TGTGCCAGCAGAGAAAGTAGCGGGGGGGCAGCGGTGGAACAGTTCTTC. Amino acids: CASRESSGGAAVEQFF.

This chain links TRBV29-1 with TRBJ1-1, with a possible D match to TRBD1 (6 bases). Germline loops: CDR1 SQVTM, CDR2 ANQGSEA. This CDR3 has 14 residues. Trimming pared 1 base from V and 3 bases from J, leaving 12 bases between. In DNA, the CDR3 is TGCAGCGTTGAAGCAACAGGGATATACACTGAAGCTTTCTTT. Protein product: CSVEATGIYTEAFF. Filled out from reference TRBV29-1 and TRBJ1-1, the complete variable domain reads SAVISQKPSRDICQRGTSLTIQCQVDSQVTMMFWYRQQPGQSLTLIATANQGSEATYESGFVIDKFPISRPNLTFSTLTVSNMSPEDSSIYLCSVEATGIYTEAFFGQGTRLTVV.

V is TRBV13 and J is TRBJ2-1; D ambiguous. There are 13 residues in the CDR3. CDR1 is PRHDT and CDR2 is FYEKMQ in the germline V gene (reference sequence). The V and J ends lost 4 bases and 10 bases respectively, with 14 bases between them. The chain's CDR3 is CASSSGVVREQFF. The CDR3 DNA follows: TGTGCCAGCAGCTCCGGAGTTGTGAGGGAGCAGTTCTTC.

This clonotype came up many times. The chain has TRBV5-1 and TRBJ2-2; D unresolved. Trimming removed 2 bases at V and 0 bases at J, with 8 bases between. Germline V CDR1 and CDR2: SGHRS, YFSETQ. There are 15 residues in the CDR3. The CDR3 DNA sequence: TGCGCCAGCAGCTTCTCCGGGTCGAACACCGGGGAGCTGTTTTTT. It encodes CASSFSGSNTGELFF. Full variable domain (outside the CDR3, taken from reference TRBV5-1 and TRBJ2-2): KAGVTQTPRYLIKTRGQQVTLSCSPISGHRSVSWYQQTPGQGLQFLFEYFSETQRNKGNFPGRFSGRQFSNSRSEMNVSTLELGDSALYLCASSFSGSNTGELFFGEGSRLTVL.

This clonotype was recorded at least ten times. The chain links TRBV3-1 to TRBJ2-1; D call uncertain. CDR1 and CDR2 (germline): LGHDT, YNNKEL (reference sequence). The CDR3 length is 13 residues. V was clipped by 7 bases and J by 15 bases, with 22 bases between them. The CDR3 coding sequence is TGTGCCAGCAACCCGTCCGGGTCTCCTAGATGGTTCTTC. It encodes CASNPSGSPRWFF.

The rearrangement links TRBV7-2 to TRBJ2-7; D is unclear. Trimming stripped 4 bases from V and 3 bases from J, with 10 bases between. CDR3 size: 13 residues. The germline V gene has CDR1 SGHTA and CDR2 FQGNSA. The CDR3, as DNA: TGTGCCAGCAGCTCCCCGGGCCACTACGAGCAGTACTTC. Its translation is CASSSPGHYEQYF.

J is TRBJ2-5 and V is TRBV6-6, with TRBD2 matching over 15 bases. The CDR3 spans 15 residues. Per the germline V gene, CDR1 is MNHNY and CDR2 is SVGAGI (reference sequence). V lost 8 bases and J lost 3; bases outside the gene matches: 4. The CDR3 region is CASRTSGRAEETQYF. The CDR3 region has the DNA TGTGCCAGCCGGACTAGCGGGAGGGCAGAAGAGACCCAGTACTTC.